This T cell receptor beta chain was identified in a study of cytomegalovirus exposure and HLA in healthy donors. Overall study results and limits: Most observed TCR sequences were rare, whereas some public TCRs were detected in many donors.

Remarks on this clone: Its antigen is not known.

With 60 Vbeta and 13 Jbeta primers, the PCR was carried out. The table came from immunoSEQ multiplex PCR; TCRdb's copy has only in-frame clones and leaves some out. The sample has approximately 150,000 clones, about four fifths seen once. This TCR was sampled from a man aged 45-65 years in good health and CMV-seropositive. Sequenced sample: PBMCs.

The CDR3 DNA follows: TGCAGCGTTGGGCTAGCGGGGAATGAGCAGTTCTTC. Its translation: CSVGLAGNEQFF. The chain employs TRBV29-1 and TRBJ2-1; TRBD2 matches 9 bases. Germline lookup yields CDR1 SQVTM and CDR2 ANQGSEA. Trimming took 4 bases from V and 7 from J; bases not matched to a gene: 2. CDR3 size: 12 residues.